This TCR beta chain was identified in a study of HIV-infected patients and healthy controls. Study observations and caveats: Healthy controls carried many MAIT alpha-chain CDR3s, while HIV+ repertoires had few. No HLA typing of donors was done in this study.

This clonotype was detected ten times or more. Its target is not known. Trimming cost V 3 bases and J 2 bases; bases outside gene matches: 2. CDR3 length equals 16 residues. Alpha and beta constant-region primers primed reverse transcription of around 500 ng RNA. Using multiplexing indices, alpha and beta chain libraries were generated apart by chain-specific third strand synthesis. TCRdb passed the 5' RACE reads through MiXCR, listing each CDR3 protein once. The table includes roughly 13,000 distinct CDR3 sequences, around 9.9% detected once. No cell fractionation was done, so the repertoire covers all unsorted peripheral blood T cells.

The clonotype comes from an adult in good health. The sequencing sample was made of blood. This chain joins TRBV12-3 or TRBV12-4 and TRBJ2-3; 13 bases map to TRBD2. The CDR3 bases are TGTGCCAGCAGTTTGGGACTAGCGGGACCCACAGATACGCAGTATTTT. This translates into CASSLGLAGPTDTQYF.